This passage covers 26 T cell receptor beta chains from one sample sequenced in a study of cytomegalovirus exposure and HLA in healthy donors. The PCR was carried out with 60 Vbeta primers and 13 Jbeta primers. Produced via immunoSEQ multiplex PCR; TCRdb's table is partial and in-frame only. This repertoire shows around 110,000 clones, roughly 80% found once; its top ten account for 2% to 2.5%. The sample taken for sequencing was PBMCs. The origin of the receptors is a young man in good health and CMV-seronegative.

The chain joins TRBV28 to TRBJ1-6; 7 nucleotides agree with TRBD1. CDR1 and CDR2 from the germline V gene are MDHEN and SYDVKM. The trim removed 8 bases at V and 0 bases at J, leaving 10 bases unmatched. The CDR3 spans 17 residues. The CDR3 nucleotides read TGTGCCAGCTCTGGACAGGTCAAGAGCTCCTATAATTCACCCCTCCACTTT. Translation: CASSGQVKSSYNSPLHF.

This chain uses TRBV5-1 with TRBJ2-3; 7 bases fit TRBD2. Germline V gene lookup returns CDR1 SGHRS and CDR2 YFSETQ. The CDR3 is 15 residues long. The junction had 4 bases not matched to a gene; V was cut back by 3 bases and J by 0 bases. CDR3 nucleotides: TGCGCCAGCAGCTCGAGCGGGGTTAGCACAGATACGCAGTATTTT. It specifies CASSSSGVSTDTQYF.

This chain uses TRBV7-2 with TRBJ2-7; 9 bases are shared with TRBD2. V lost 3 bases, J lost 1 base, and 4 bases stayed unmatched. This CDR3 is built from 15 residues. CDR1 SGHTA and CDR2 FQGNSA come from the germline V gene. The CDR3, as DNA: TGTGCCAGCAGCTTGGTAGCGGGGGTGTCCTACGAGCAGTACTTC. Its translation is CASSLVAGVSYEQYF.

The chain carries TRBV5-5 and TRBJ1-6; possibly TRBD1 for D (5 bases). Germline-derived CDR1 and CDR2 are SGHKS and YYEKEE (reference sequence). This CDR3 comprises 16 residues. Trimming cost V 3 bases and J 7 bases, with 17 bases left between them. The CDR3 is CASSSSGGLGNSPLHF. DNA for the CDR3: TGTGCCAGCAGCTCCTCGGGGGGGTTGGGGAATTCACCCCTCCACTTT.

CDR3 bases: TGTGCCAGCAGTGGCTTCGGGGGGGGGATAAACACTGAAGCTTTCTTT. Its protein product is CASSGFGGGINTEAFF. This chain uses TRBV5-4 with TRBJ1-1; weak D call: TRBD1 (5 bases). V was shortened by 5 bases and J by 2 bases, with 19 bases between the two germline ends. The V gene's germline CDR1 is SGHNT and CDR2 YYREEE (reference sequence). The CDR3 extends over 16 amino acids.

CDR3 DNA: TGTGCCAGCAGGCAGGAAACGAATTCACCCCTCCACTTT. The encoded protein is CASRQETNSPLHF. The V call is TRBV2, the J call TRBJ1-6; no clear D gene. V was pared by 6 bases and J by 7 bases, with 10 bases between. The germline gives CDR1 SNHLY, CDR2 FYNNEI. There are 13 residues in the CDR3. The entire variable domain, with the rest obtained from reference TRBV2 and TRBJ1-6, is as follows: EPEVTQTPSHQVTQMGQEVILRCVPISNHLYFYWYRQILGQKVEFLVSFYNNEISEKSEIFDDQFSVERPDGSNFTLKIRSTKLEDSAMYFCASRQETNSPLHFGNGTRLTVT.

The chain uses TRBV29-1 and TRBJ2-1; unclear D gene. The CDR3 covers 12 residues. V was pared by 6 bases and J by 8 bases, with 14 bases between. CDR1 and CDR2 (germline): SQVTM, ANQGSEA. The CDR3 here is CSVETQAHEQFF. Here the CDR3 DNA reads TGCAGCGTAGAGACACAAGCACATGAGCAGTTCTTC.

The gene calls are TRBV9 and TRBJ1-2; 11 bases fit TRBD1. CDR1 is SGDLS and CDR2 is YYNGEE in the germline V gene. With 3 bases clipped from V and 4 bases from J, the junction kept 5 bases outside the gene matches. The CDR3 has 15 residues. CDR3 amino acids: CASSGGQGVTYGYTF. The CDR3 nucleotides are TGTGCCAGCAGCGGGGGACAGGGGGTCACCTATGGCTACACCTTC.

Worth noting for this clone: One end of the junction is discordant with germline, which a read error may explain. The rearrangement joins TRBV28 to TRBJ2-7; D possibly corresponds to TRBD2 (7 bases). This CDR3 is built from 12 residues. Germline CDR1 MDHEN, CDR2 SYDVKM. This CDR3 reads CASSWEGGDQNF. In DNA form, the CDR3 reads TGTGCCAGCAGCTGGGAGGGGGGCGATCAAAACTTC.

The J gene is TRBJ1-3, the V gene TRBV6-1; D call uncertain. V was cut by 2 bases and J by 0 bases, with 11 bases left in between. The CDR3 totals 16 residues. Looked up from germline, CDR1 is MNHNS and CDR2 is SASEGT. DNA of the CDR3: TGTGCCAGCAGTGAATCCCCGGTTAACTCTGGAAACACCATATATTTT. It translates to CASSESPVNSGNTIYF.

The V gene is TRBV7-2, the J gene TRBJ2-3, with 10 bases matching TRBD2. Trimming took 5 bases from V and 6 from J; bases not matched to a gene: 8. This CDR3 has 15 amino acids. Germline V gene data show CDR1 as SGHTA and CDR2 as FQGNSA. The CDR3, as DNA: TGTGCCAGCAGCCCCCAACCGACTAGCGGGGATACGCAGTATTTT. Protein: CASSPQPTSGDTQYF.

The chain combines TRBV28 with TRBJ1-5, with a possible D match to TRBD1 (6 bases). The CDR3 covers 16 residues. Germline CDR1 is MDHEN and CDR2 is SYDVKM. V lost 6 bases and J lost 0, with 15 bases in between. The CDR3 bases are TGTGCCAGCAGCGGGACACATTTTTATAGCAATCAGCCCCAGCATTTT. Protein sequence: CASSGTHFYSNQPQHF.

CDR3 DNA sequence: TGTGCCAGCAGTGAAAAGAGGGACAGGGATCGCTACACCTTC. It yields the protein CASSEKRDRDRYTF. J is TRBJ1-2 and V is TRBV2, with 9 bases identical to TRBD1. The ends lost 2 bases at V and 9 bases at J; junction bases unmatched: 7. This CDR3 has 14 amino acids. Germline CDR1 and CDR2: SNHLY and FYNNEI. Full variable domain (rest looked up from reference TRBV2 and TRBJ1-2): EPEVTQTPSHQVTQMGQEVILRCVPISNHLYFYWYRQILGQKVEFLVSFYNNEISEKSEIFDDQFSVERPDGSNFTLKIRSTKLEDSAMYFCASSEKRDRDRYTFGSGTRLTVV.

The chain couples TRBV7-2 to TRBJ2-7; D may be TRBD2 (7 bases). The V end was cut by 1 base, the J end by 6 bases, with 19 bases between. The CDR3 has 16 amino acids. Per the germline V gene, CDR1 is SGHTA and CDR2 is FQGNSA. CDR3 DNA sequence: TGTGCCAGCAGCTTAGTAGGGGGGGAACAGAGTTTCGAGCAGTACTTC. As protein: CASSLVGGEQSFEQYF.

V is TRBV28 and J is TRBJ2-2, with 11 bases identical to TRBD1. This CDR3 has 19 residues. J was trimmed by 3 bases and V by 2 bases; bases with no gene match: 11. CDR1 MDHEN and CDR2 SYDVKM come from the germline V gene. The CDR3 sequence is CASSLARTGGHEDTGELFF. The CDR3, as DNA: TGTGCCAGCAGTTTAGCTCGGACAGGGGGCCACGAGGACACCGGGGAGCTGTTTTTT.

V and J are TRBV29-1 and TRBJ1-2, with a tentative D call TRBD1 (5 bases). V was trimmed by 4 bases and J by 8 bases, leaving 11 bases between them. The germline CDR1 and CDR2 sequences are SQVTM and ANQGSEA. The CDR3 spans 11 residues. The CDR3 sequence: CSVGDSRGYTF. CDR3 bases: TGCAGCGTTGGGGACTCGAGAGGCTACACCTTC.

This sequence joins TRBV5-1 and TRBJ1-3; perhaps TRBD1 as D (5 bases). V lost 7 bases and J lost 5, with 10 bases in between. There are 12 residues in the CDR3. Germline V CDR1 and CDR2: SGHRS, YFSETQ. The DNA of the CDR3 is TGCGCCAGCCAGGGTATCAGAAACACCATATATTTT. It yields the protein CASQGIRNTIYF.

This sequence joins TRBV5-1 and TRBJ2-3, with a possible D match to TRBD2 (5 bases). Germline CDR1 SGHRS, CDR2 YFSETQ. Trimming took off 4 bases at V and 2 bases at J, with 11 bases between the two ends. The CDR3 is made up of 14 amino acids. The CDR3 DNA follows: TGCGCCAGCAGCCTAGCTCCGAACACAGATACGCAGTATTTT. It encodes CASSLAPNTDTQYF. Full variable domain (remainder filled in from reference TRBV5-1 and TRBJ2-3): KAGVTQTPRYLIKTRGQQVTLSCSPISGHRSVSWYQQTPGQGLQFLFEYFSETQRNKGNFPGRFSGRQFSNSRSEMNVSTLELGDSALYLCASSLAPNTDTQYFGPGTRLTVL.

This chain links TRBV29-1 with TRBJ2-1; D unclear. V dropped 4 bases and J dropped 4 bases, with 5 bases sitting between them. Germline V gene lookup returns CDR1 SQVTM and CDR2 ANQGSEA. The CDR3 totals 11 residues. The CDR3 loop is CSVVRYNEQFF. The CDR3 coding sequence is TGCAGCGTTGTGAGGTACAATGAGCAGTTCTTC.

The V and J genes are TRBV4-3 and TRBJ1-1; D ambiguous. The V end lost 0 bases, the J end lost 2 bases, and 7 bases lay between the germline ends. The V gene's germline CDR1 is LGHNA and CDR2 YSLEER. CDR3 length equals 14 residues. The CDR3 protein is CASSQDLQNTEAFF. The DNA of the CDR3 is TGCGCCAGCAGCCAAGATTTACAAAACACTGAAGCTTTCTTT.

The V and J genes are TRBV6-6 and TRBJ2-2; the match to TRBD2 covers 9 bases. This CDR3 is 12 amino acids long. Trimming cost V 8 bases and J 6 bases; bases outside gene matches: 1. In germline, CDR1 is MNHNY, CDR2 SVGAGI (reference sequence). The CDR3 is CASAGGAGELFF. CDR3 DNA sequence: TGTGCCAGCGCGGGGGGGGCCGGGGAGCTGTTTTTT.

This clone was seen a few times. The chain has TRBV15 and TRBJ2-7; 12 bases agree with TRBD1. Germline V lookup: CDR1 LNHNV, CDR2 YYDKDF (reference sequence). The CDR3 is made up of 16 amino acids. Germline trimming cut 5 bases from V and 4 bases from J; bases unmatched to any gene: 9. CDR3 amino acids: CATSGGQGAEEYEQYF. CDR3 coding DNA: TGTGCCACCAGCGGGGGACAGGGGGCGGAAGAATACGAGCAGTACTTC.

The rearrangement uses TRBV6-5 and TRBJ1-3, with 9 bases identical to TRBD1. This CDR3 is built from 14 residues. The germline V gene encodes CDR1 MNHEY and CDR2 SVGAGI. V shed 6 bases, J shed 6 bases, and the junction held 6 bases outside the gene matches. DNA of the CDR3: TGTGCCAGCAGCCGGGACAGGGCTGTAAACACCATATATTTT. Protein: CASSRDRAVNTIYF.

The chain employs TRBV6-6 and TRBJ1-2; weak D call: TRBD1 (6 bases). V was cut by 6 bases and J by 8 bases, with 16 bases left in between. The germline V gene has CDR1 MNHNY and CDR2 SVGAGI (reference sequence). The CDR3 spans 13 residues. The CDR3 DNA reads as TGTGCCAGCAGCATGGGAGGGGGGCGAGGCTACACCTTC. Translation: CASSMGGGRGYTF.

The rearrangement links TRBV7-8 to TRBJ1-1; 7 bases are shared with TRBD1. With 0 bases clipped from V and 1 base from J, the junction kept 2 bases outside the gene matches. Per germline, CDR1 SGHVS and CDR2 FQNEAQ. CDR3 size: 15 residues. The CDR3, as DNA: TGTGCCAGCAGCTTAGCGAGGACAGGGAACACTGAAGCTTTCTTT. Its protein product is CASSLARTGNTEAFF.

The rearrangement links TRBV9 to TRBJ1-5; no firm D call. Germline-derived CDR1 and CDR2 are SGDLS and YYNGEE. This CDR3 is 15 amino acids long. With 0 bases removed from V and 6 bases from J, the gap between germline ends came to 13 bases. CDR3 bases: TGTGCCAGCAGCGTAGGCAGCCAAGAGGGTCAGCCCCAGCATTTT. Its translation is CASSVGSQEGQPQHF. The whole variable domain, filled in from reference TRBV9 and TRBJ1-5, reads DSGVTQTPKHLITATGQRVTLRCSPRSGDLSVYWYQQSLDQGLQFLIQYYNGEERAKGNILERFSAQQFPDLHSELNLSSLELGDSALYFCASSVGSQEGQPQHFGDGTRLSIL.